A selection of T cell receptor beta chains follows, all from one sample in a study of OX40 agonist ivuxolimab in advanced cancers. TCRdb's copy holds only in-frame clones and misses some; the assay was immunoSEQ multiplex PCR. The table includes under 20,000 clones, 86% detected once. Sequences were derived from CD4+ or CD8+ T cells sorted from blood, sampled in a trial of the OX40 agonist ivuxolimab. The receptors derive from an adult with an advanced solid tumor such as melanoma, head and neck, liver or kidney cancer. The CDR3 runs from the conserved cysteine through the conserved F or W.

TRBV19	TRBJ2-7	CQGGEQYF
TRBV23-1	TRBJ2-3	CASSQSGGPRPGLDSQYF
TRBV5-4	TRBJ1-6	CASSSDRGYFSPLHF
TRBV5-5	TRBJ2-1	CASSLLTRLAGGNEQFF
TRBV19	TRBJ1-6	CASGPGSSYNSPLHF
TRBV5-1	TRBJ2-7	CASSSRGTGVYEQYF
TRBV6-5	TRBJ1-1	CASSYSIRGNTEAFF
TRBV19	TRBJ1-5	CASSIDGSQPQHF
TRBV29-1	TRBJ2-5	CSVVAVVKTQYF
TRBV7-2	TRBJ2-2	CASSLQFYRTSTNTGELFF
TRBV19	TRBJ2-7	CASSGKDRTTYEQYF
TRBV25-1	TRBJ2-5	CASSEGLGPQETQYF
TRBV6-1	TRBJ1-2	CASSDLSVGYTF
TRBV5-1	TRBJ1-1	CASSRGTGGARRAEAFF
TRBV9	TRBJ2-3	CASSVLAGSTDTQYF
TRBV6-6	TRBJ1-2	CASSWMGPTYGYTF
TRBV5-1	TRBJ1-3	CASSLDSAGNTIYF
TRBV7-6	TRBJ2-5	CASSLGLKAETQYF
TRBV21-1	TRBJ2-2	CASSTLRSGGTTGELFF
TRBV7-3	TRBJ2-1	CASSFAEGNEQFF
TRBV20-1	TRBJ1-1	CSARDYSEAFF
TRBV29-1	TRBJ2-1	CSVDGTSGIFRNEQFF
TRBV27	TRBJ2-7	CASSPGGYEQYF
TRBV10-3	TRBJ2-7	CAISEYGGYEQYF
TRBV27	TRBJ1-5	CASMGGGPGYSNQPQHF
TRBV9	TRBJ2-5	CASSESSGRLQETQYF
TRBV18	TRBJ2-5	CASSSDLPSGETQYF
TRBV11-2	TRBJ2-2	CASSLRQGVNTGELFF
TRBV19	NA	CASSGQTLSYEQYF
TRBV6-6	TRBJ2-7	CASSTSRGQGLGEQYF
TRBV7-9	TRBJ2-7	CASSLVWAGGPGEQYF
TRBV6-4	TRBJ2-1	CASSERESSYNEQFF
TRBV19	TRBJ2-6	CASSIAWASASGANVLTF
TRBV9	TRBJ1-1	CASSVSFWDVTFF
TRBV7-9	TRBJ2-1	CASSFPGLARNEQFF
TRBV6-1	TRBJ1-4	CASISPGTDNEKLFF
TRBV2	TRBJ2-5	CASRGGETQYF
TRBV5-4	TRBJ1-2	CASRPDGQGEEGYTF
TRBV7-2	TRBJ2-1	CASSLREGPKFF
TRBV2	TRBJ1-1	CATGTAYTEAFF
TRBV7-9	TRBJ2-1	CASSRWWLGGRNEQFF
TRBV28	TRBJ2-7	CASSSTSRQLYF
TRBV7-3	TRBJ2-7	CASSLAPGQAYEQYF
TRBV7-7	TRBJ1-2	CASEQGDYGYTF
TRBV19	NA	CASSTPLTGGNEQYF
TRBV7-9	TRBJ2-1	CASSLVGRYNEQFF
TRBV19	TRBJ2-5	CASSPRGDRPETQYF
TRBV11-3	TRBJ1-3	CASSLGGQGTGNTIYF
TRBV5-1	TRBJ1-5	CASSFVGDQPQHF
TRBV19	TRBJ1-5	CASKGSGGGGISNQPQHF
TRBV2	TRBJ2-1	CASSLRGNEQFF